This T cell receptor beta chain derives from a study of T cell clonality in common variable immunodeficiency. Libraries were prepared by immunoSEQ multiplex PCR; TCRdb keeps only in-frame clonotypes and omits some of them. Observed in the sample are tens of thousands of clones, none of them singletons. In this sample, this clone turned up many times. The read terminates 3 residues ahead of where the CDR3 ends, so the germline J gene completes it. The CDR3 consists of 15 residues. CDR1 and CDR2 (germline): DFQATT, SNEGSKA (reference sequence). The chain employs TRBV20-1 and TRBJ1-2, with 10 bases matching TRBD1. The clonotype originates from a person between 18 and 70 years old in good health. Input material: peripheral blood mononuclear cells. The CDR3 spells CSALALDRGLRGYTF. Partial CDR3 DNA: TGCAGTGCCCTAGCGCTTGACAGGGGGCTTCGCGGC.